These T cell receptor beta chains were read from a single sample in a study of blood T cell repertoires in COVID-19. This table comes from immunoSEQ multiplex PCR, and its TCRdb copy is limited to in-frame clones, with some not included. Here the sample spans 100,000 or so clones, around 87% being singletons. Source material: peripheral blood. All receptors derive from a man in his fifties or sixties with active or convalescent COVID-19. The CDR3 runs from the conserved cysteine through the conserved F or W. D genes are given only for firm matches. Size values are once, few and many counts, or a class for expanded clones, and some rows have none.

-	TRBV25-1	TRBJ1-5	-	CASSDIQGAQPQHF	TGTGCCAGCAGTGATATACAGGGTGCTCAGCCCCAGCATTTT
TRBD1	TRBV3-1/TRBV3-2	TRBJ2-5	-	CASSLTGPQETQYF	TGTGCCAGCAGCCTGACAGGGCCGCAAGAGACCCAGTACTTC
-	TRBV19	TRBJ1-2	-	CASSIGPGAGYTF	TGTGCCAGTAGTATAGGCCCAGGGGCTGGCTACACCTTC
TRBD1	TRBV4-3	TRBJ1-3	-	CASSQEFGQGALSGNTIYF	TGCGCCAGCAGCCAAGAATTCGGACAGGGGGCTCTCTCTGGAAACACCATATATTTT
-	TRBV10-3	TRBJ2-3	-	CATSSGSTDTQYF	TGTGCCACCTCGAGTGGTAGCACAGATACGCAGTATTTT
TRBD2	TRBV30	TRBJ2-5	-	CAWSVGGETQYF	TGTGCCTGGAGTGTGGGGGGGGAGACCCAGTACTTC
-	TRBV15	TRBJ1-5	-	CATSRDREVEPQHF	TGTGCCACCAGCAGAGACAGGGAGGTTGAGCCCCAGCATTTT
-	TRBV7-9	TRBJ1-5	-	CASSPPGDQPQHF	TGTGCCAGCAGCCCCCCTGGAGACCAGCCCCAGCATTTT
-	TRBV28	TRBJ1-4	-	CASKGQGSEKLFF	TGTGCCAGCAAGGGCCAAGGGAGTGAAAAACTGTTTTTT
TRBD1	TRBV3-1/TRBV3-2	TRBJ2-5	-	CASSPLTGQVGETQYF	TGTGCCAGCAGCCCCCTGACAGGGCAAGTGGGGGAGACCCAGTACTTC
TRBD1	TRBV6-5	TRBJ1-6	once	CASILQGDYNSPLHF	TGTGCCAGCATCTTACAGGGGGATTATAATTCACCCCTCCACTTT
TRBD1	TRBV14	TRBJ1-2	-	CASSQAGTGSVANYGYTF	TGTGCCAGCAGCCAAGCCGGGACAGGGTCTGTCGCTAACTATGGCTACACCTTC
TRBD2	TRBV14	TRBJ2-5	-	CASRPSGGAPETQYF	TGTGCCAGCAGGCCTAGCGGGGGGGCCCCTGAGACCCAGTACTTC
-	TRBV12-3/TRBV12-4	TRBJ2-1	-	CASSLAGPSEQFF	TGTGCCAGCAGTTTAGCGGGGCCGAGTGAGCAGTTCTTC
TRBD1	TRBV29-1	TRBJ2-5	-	CSVDHTGTGGETQYF	TGCAGCGTGGACCATACCGGGACAGGGGGGGAGACCCAGTACTTC
-	TRBV12-3/TRBV12-4	TRBJ2-1	-	CASRLRDLQFF	TGTGCCAGCAGGTTGAGGGATTTACAGTTCTTC
TRBD1	TRBV5-5	TRBJ1-1	few	CASSPQGRVYNTEAFF	TGTGCCAGCAGCCCACAGGGGCGCGTTTATAACACTGAAGCTTTCTTT
-	TRBV27	TRBJ1-1	-	CASSFTGYNTEAFF	TGTGCCAGCAGTTTTACAGGGTATAACACTGAAGCTTTCTTT
-	TRBV5-1	TRBJ2-3	once	CASSPIASADTQYF	TGCGCCAGCAGCCCAATAGCGAGCGCAGATACGCAGTATTTT
TRBD2	TRBV27	TRBJ2-5	-	CASTPRLAEQETQYF	TGTGCCAGCACCCCGAGGCTAGCGGAACAAGAGACCCAGTACTTC
TRBD1	TRBV24-1	TRBJ1-5	-	CATSDSGTGGWGNQPQHF	TGTGCCACCAGTGATTCCGGGACAGGGGGTTGGGGCAATCAGCCCCAGCATTTT